This TCR beta chain was found in a study of CD8+ T cells in alopecia areata (dated by TCRdb to between 2018 and 2020). A note on the overall study: The treated patients, all with moderate-to-severe alopecia areata, were enrolled in an open-label pilot trial of oral tofacitinib given at 5 to 10 mg twice daily. In treated patients, disease severity was measured using the SALT score, which gives the percentage of scalp surface area affected. In both human patients and the C3H/HeJ mouse model, the study applied high-throughput TCRbeta sequencing to look at T cell clonal expansion in alopecia areata. Patients received tofacitinib for 6 to 18 months and were then followed off drug for 6 months to check for delayed response and recurrence. On the human side, TCRbeta sequencing was run on scalp tissue and on sorted CD4+ and CD8+ peripheral blood T cells from healthy controls and from alopecia areata patients with either patchy or totalis/universalis disease. Biopsies were taken from tofacitinib-treated patients at baseline and at 4 and 24 weeks of treatment, and a later scalp biopsy was taken in several of the tofacitinib-treated patients. immunoSEQ multiplex PCR using 35 Vbeta forward primers and 13 Jbeta reverse primers was used to amplify TCRbeta CDR3 regions. Clonality in the scalp was compared among normal scalp (n=4), patchy alopecia areata scalp (n=8), and alopecia totalis/universalis scalp (n=8). RNA was extracted with the PAXgene miRNA kit for fixed scalp, the miRNeasy kit for PBMCs, and the RNeasy kit for mouse skin. Paper-wide results and their limitations: With tofacitinib, both scalp clonality and the number of expanded CD8+ clones among the top 100 scalp clones went down significantly. Resident alphabeta T cells in normal human skin are also sequenced, complicating scalp TCR repertoire analysis, unlike mouse skin dominated by gammadelta T cells. Compared with mice, TCR sequences shared between patients were less clear, possibly partly because of HLA diversity across the patient population. Because the treated cohort was small and included a single nonresponder, larger studies are needed to assess links between baseline CD8+ expansion and response. Many expanded lesional clones were found to persist in scalp and blood during tofacitinib treatment, and relapse after treatment cessation may be partly explained by this persistence. Higher clonality and more expanded CD8+ clones were observed in lesional scalp than in normal scalp, particularly in alopecia totalis/universalis, a finding suggestive of antigenic drive.

CDR1 and CDR2, looked up from the germline V gene (reference sequence), are MNHEY and SMNVEV. The germline V and J ends show losses of 1 base and 4 bases respectively, and no gene match explains 2 bases of the junction. From its cysteine to its phenylalanine, the CDR3 spans 16 amino acids. Just CDR3 DNA is preserved here, 48 bases in frame from base 1. The meaning of the sample's time point label: less than five weeks on oral tofacitinib. What this sample's treatment or condition label stands for: oral pan-JAK inhibitor, 5-10 mg twice daily. From alopecia areata patients, peripheral blood was collected along with lesional scalp punch biopsies. After PBMCs were isolated by density centrifugation and stained for CD3, CD4 and CD8, a FACSAria was used to sort CD4+ and CD8+ T cells. The library relied on the immunoSEQ multiplex PCR assay. RNA was extracted from all samples and reverse transcribed into cDNA as template for TCR sequencing. SuperScript III was used for first-strand cDNA synthesis, primed with a 2:1 mix of oligo-dT and random hexamers. A synthetic immune receptor repertoire was used to gauge amplification bias, and whatever bias remained was removed computationally. As for how the authors treated the data: Raw reads were preprocessed to remove errors, and CDR3 was defined according to IMGT conventions as the region from the conserved cysteine to phenylalanine. Clonality was computed as 1 minus the Shannon entropy, with the entropy normalized by log2 of the number of productive unique TCRs. Scalp TCRbeta sequences were cross-referenced with sorted blood CD4 and CD8 repertoires so that the CD4 or CD8 identity of scalp clones could be inferred. Held by TCRdb, this immuneACCESS table contains in-frame sequences only and omits some clones. Under half of the omission traces to an unresolved V gene where checked; the cause of the rest is unknown. V, J and clone size were drawn from that table, and D and trimming were deduced from the DNA. For this sample the table gives some 220,000 clones, of which more than 45% were detected only once. In total, the top ten clones hold approximately 1.4% of the sample.

A word on this clone: No cognate antigen has been identified for it. No base qualities exist here, and no much larger clone lies one base off it.

The sequence came from a human donor with alopecia areata. Here the chain combines TRBV27 and TRBJ2-1; 12 nucleotides in the junction match TRBD2. Source: CD4+ T cells sorted from blood, taken at week 4, from a patient treated with tofacitinib. The bases are TGTGCCAGCAGTTTATTGCTAGCGGGGGGGTACAATGAGCAGTTCTTC. The translation is CASSLLLAGGYNEQFF.